Listed here are 32 T cell receptor beta chains from one sample, sequenced in a study of CD8 T cells in Susac syndrome. RNA amounts of roughly 0.45 to 1 ug underwent reverse transcription with random hexamers. TCRdb reprocessed the immunoSEQ multiplex PCR reads with MiXCR, giving one entry per CDR3 protein. The sample carries around 190,000 distinct CDR3 sequences, roughly 92% recorded once. The sequenced sample consisted of CD4+ T cells from PBMCs. All receptors derive from a human donor in good health.

The V and J genes are TRBV27 and TRBJ2-3, with TRBD2 matching over 10 bases. This CDR3 comprises 19 residues. Trimming cost V 3 bases and J 4 bases; bases outside gene matches: 16. Per germline, CDR1 MNHEY and CDR2 SMNVEV (reference sequence). CDR3 DNA: TGTGCCAGCAGTTTCTCCGAGGCCCTAGCGGGGGACGGGCCAGATACGCAGTATTTT. This translates into CASSFSEALAGDGPDTQYF.

This chain joins TRBV7-3 and TRBJ2-5; a possible D gene is TRBD1 (6 bases). The germline V and J ends were trimmed by 5 bases and 2 bases, with 15 bases remaining between them. The CDR3 extends over 15 amino acids. Germline V lookup: CDR1 SGHTA, CDR2 FQGTGA. CDR3 bases: TGTGCCAGCAGCCCAGGGGACACCTCGCAAGAGACCCAGTACTTC. This sequence encodes CASSPGDTSQETQYF.

The rearrangement joins TRBV5-1 to TRBJ1-4; D is unresolved. Trimming removed 0 bases from V and 4 bases from J, with 10 bases in between. The CDR3 contains 15 residues. In germline, CDR1 is SGHRS, CDR2 YFSETQ. CDR3: CASSLDRPRNEKLFF. For the CDR3, the DNA is TGCGCCAGCAGCTTGGATAGACCCCGTAATGAAAAACTGTTTTTT.

With regard to this clonotype: Germline is not matched at one junction end, which may reflect a read error. This sequence joins TRBV5-1 and TRBJ2-2, with a possible D match to TRBD2 (6 bases). Germline V gene lookup returns CDR1 SGHRS and CDR2 YFSETQ. The CDR3 consists of 13 residues. CDR3 sequence reads: CASSLADTGELFF. Here the CDR3 DNA reads TGTGCCAGCAGCTTAGCGGACACCGGGGAGCTGTTTTTT.

The chain carries TRBV28 and TRBJ1-1; a weak D match, TRBD1 (5 bases). The CDR3 sequence is 16 residues long. Germline CDR1 and CDR2: MDHEN and SYDVKM. V lost 4 bases to trimming and J lost 1 base, with 16 bases between them. This chain's CDR3 is CASSSGAATSNTEAFF. In DNA form, the CDR3 reads TGTGCCAGCAGTTCCGGGGCCGCAACTTCGAACACTGAAGCTTTCTTT.

The chain recombines TRBV3-1 with TRBJ2-7; D gene unclear. This CDR3 spans 14 amino acids. Germline V gene data show CDR1 as LGHDT and CDR2 as YNNKEL (reference sequence). Trimming stripped 0 bases from V and 0 bases from J, with 6 bases between. DNA for the CDR3: TGTGCCAGCAGCCAAGACGGTCCCTCCTACGAGCAGTACTTC. Translated: CASSQDGPSYEQYF.

The chain joins TRBV14 to TRBJ2-5, with 8 positions matching TRBD2. V was clipped by 4 bases and J by 5 bases; unmatched bases: 9. The CDR3 extends over 15 amino acids. Germline V gene lookup returns CDR1 SGHDN and CDR2 FVKESK. The CDR3 coding sequence is TGTGCCAGCAGCCCGGGACTAGACTGGTTGGAGACCCAGTACTTC. Residues: CASSPGLDWLETQYF.

The chain is built from TRBV9 and TRBJ2-5, with 10 bases matching TRBD2. V was pared by 2 bases and J by 5 bases, with 9 bases of the junction left unmatched. The germline V gene has CDR1 SGDLS and CDR2 YYNGEE. The CDR3 contains 16 residues. The CDR3 DNA reads as TGTGCCAGCAGCGTCGGTATAGCGGGGGGTGAGGAGACCCAGTACTTC. It translates to CASSVGIAGGEETQYF.

This clonotype was observed once. This rearrangement joins TRBV19 to TRBJ2-5, with D maybe TRBD1 (6 bases). The CDR3 covers 14 residues. Germline lookup yields CDR1 LNHDA and CDR2 SQIVND (reference sequence). Trimming left V 5 bases short and J 5 bases short, with 15 bases between. DNA for the CDR3: TGTGCCAGTAGTCCTCCATGGGGGCGGGAGACCCAGTACTTC. Its translation is CASSPPWGRETQYF.

The table lists this clonotype with a few counts. The chain is built from TRBV29-1 and TRBJ2-2; no definite D call. CDR1 SQVTM and CDR2 ANQGSEA come from the germline V gene. The CDR3 is 11 amino acids. V dropped 6 bases and J dropped 2 bases, with 4 bases sitting between them. CDR3 coding DNA: TGCAGCGTCACAAACACCGGGGAGCTGTTTTTT. It encodes CSVTNTGELFF.

The V and J genes are TRBV18 and TRBJ1-1; D ambiguous. V was cut by 3 bases and J by 1 base, with 6 bases left in between. Germline V gene lookup returns CDR1 KGHSH and CDR2 LQKENI. CDR3 size: 13 residues. CDR3 sequence: CASSPYQNTEAFF. CDR3 coding DNA: TGTGCCAGCTCACCTTACCAGAACACTGAAGCTTTCTTT.

The V and J genes are TRBV12-3 or TRBV12-4 and TRBJ2-2, with D perhaps matching TRBD1 (6 bases). The CDR3 has 13 residues. Trimming took off 5 bases at V and 5 bases at J, with 9 bases between the two ends. CDR3 in DNA: TGTGCCAGCAGTCTTACAGGGACCGGGGAGCTGTTTTTT. Protein: CASSLTGTGELFF.

The V gene is TRBV20-1, the J gene TRBJ1-5, with TRBD1 as a possible D gene (5 bases). CDR3 length equals 15 residues. CDR1 DFQATT and CDR2 SNEGSKA come from the germline V gene (reference sequence). V lost 5 bases to trimming and J lost 0 bases, with 14 bases between them. The CDR3 is CSALGRTSSNQPQHF. The CDR3 DNA sequence: TGCAGTGCTTTGGGCCGGACATCTAGCAATCAGCCCCAGCATTTT.

This clonotype was recorded a few times. The chain links TRBV12-3 or TRBV12-4 to TRBJ1-1, with D uncertain. V was cut by 5 bases and J by 3 bases, with 13 bases left in between. The CDR3 extends over 14 amino acids. The CDR3 spells CASSPLTGDTEAFF. DNA for the CDR3: TGTGCCAGCAGTCCCTTGACTGGGGACACTGAAGCTTTCTTT.

About this clonotype itself: No DNA is shown, since the ends of the CDR3 on it are uncertain; the CDR3 is the one TCRdb lists. The chain links TRBV29-1 to TRBJ2-1; TRBD1 was called by the table and not checked on the DNA. Germline V gives CDR1 SQVTM, CDR2 ANQGSEA. The CDR3 comprises 15 residues, both ends counted. The CDR3 spells CSVAHGTGFRNEHFF.

This chain joins TRBV14 and TRBJ2-5; D call uncertain. CDR1 and CDR2 from the germline V gene are SGHDN and FVKESK. V was pared by 0 bases and J by 1 base, with 9 bases between. The CDR3 length is 15 residues. The chain's CDR3 is CASSQDFQSQETQYF. The CDR3 nucleotides are TGTGCCAGCAGCCAAGATTTCCAAAGCCAAGAGACCCAGTACTTC.

This chain links TRBV5-1 with TRBJ2-7; the D is unclear. CDR1 SGHRS and CDR2 YFSETQ come from the germline V gene. CDR3 size: 13 residues. V was trimmed by 0 bases and J by 3 bases, leaving 7 bases between them. For the CDR3, the DNA is TGCGCCAGCAGCTTGGTCAGCCTCTACGAGCAGTACTTC. Translation gives CASSLVSLYEQYF.

The V gene is TRBV12-3 or TRBV12-4, the J gene TRBJ1-6, with 7 bases matching TRBD1. V lost 7 bases and J lost 9; bases outside the gene matches: 9. The CDR3 covers 14 residues. CDR3 in amino acids: CASTVTGKGSPLHF. The CDR3 nucleotides read TGTGCCAGCACCGTGACAGGGAAAGGTTCACCCCTCCACTTT.

The chain employs TRBV27 and TRBJ2-7; tentatively, D is TRBD1 or TRBD2 (6 bases each). Germline V gene data show CDR1 as MNHEY and CDR2 as SMNVEV (reference sequence). CDR3 length: 11 amino acids. CDR3 sequence: CDWGAGYEQYV. The CDR3 nucleotides read TGCGATTGGGGGGCAGGGTACGAGCAGTACGTC.

This rearrangement joins TRBV29-1 to TRBJ2-5; D uncertain. This CDR3 comprises 13 residues. The V and J ends lost 8 bases and 5 bases respectively, with 18 bases between them. The germline CDR1 and CDR2 sequences are SQVTM and ANQGSEA. The CDR3 nucleotides read TGCAGCATTCTCCGGACCCAGCGTGAGACCCAGTACTTC. The encoded protein is CSILRTQRETQYF.

This clonotype has only one observation. The chain recombines TRBV30 with TRBJ1-6, with a possible D match to TRBD1 (5 bases). This CDR3 spans 15 amino acids. V was cut by 3 bases and J by 8 bases, with 17 bases left in between. Germline V gene data show CDR1 as GTSNPN and CDR2 as SVGIG (reference sequence). CDR3 residues: CAWRRDAAGDSPLHF. CDR3 in DNA: TGTGCCTGGAGACGGGACGCGGCGGGTGATTCACCCCTCCACTTT.

This chain links TRBV5-1 with TRBJ2-1, with D perhaps TRBD1 (5 bases). The V gene lost 5 bases and the J gene lost 8 bases, with 11 bases spanning the gap. Germline-derived CDR1 and CDR2 are SGHRS and YFSETQ. The CDR3 length is 12 residues. The CDR3 DNA follows: TGCGCCAGCAGGGACATTAGGGATGAGCAGTTCTTC. Protein sequence: CASRDIRDEQFF.

This clonotype has a single count. V gene TRBV12-3 or TRBV12-4 combines with J gene TRBJ1-4, with D possibly matching TRBD1 (6 bases). The CDR3 length is 15 residues. Trimming removed 4 bases from V and 7 bases from J, with 16 bases in between. CDR3 coding DNA: TGTGCCAGCAGTTCCGGGGCAGGGGTTCGTGAAAAACTGTTTTTT. This sequence encodes CASSSGAGVREKLFF.

The CDR3 DNA is TGTGCCAGCGGCAAGAGATCTAGCACAGATACGCAGTATTTT. Protein sequence: CASGKRSSTDTQYF. This chain links TRBV2 with TRBJ2-3; D call uncertain. Trimming took 8 bases from V and 0 from J, leaving 12 bases between them. Germline CDR1 SNHLY, CDR2 FYNNEI. The CDR3 runs 14 residues. Full variable domain (missing parts from reference TRBV2 and TRBJ2-3): EPEVTQTPSHQVTQMGQEVILRCVPISNHLYFYWYRQILGQKVEFLVSFYNNEISEKSEIFDDQFSVERPDGSNFTLKIRSTKLEDSAMYFCASGKRSSTDTQYFGPGTRLTVL.

This chain uses TRBV15 with TRBJ1-1; possible D gene TRBD1, 5 bases. The germline V gene has CDR1 LNHNV and CDR2 YYDKDF (reference sequence). This CDR3 has 17 amino acids. With 0 bases removed from V and 4 bases from J, the gap between germline ends came to 18 bases. CDR3 in amino acids: CATSRDFRRGGSTEAFF. The CDR3 DNA sequence: TGTGCCACCAGCAGAGATTTCCGACGGGGGGGAAGCACTGAAGCTTTCTTT.

The genes are TRBV13 and TRBJ2-4; no clear D gene. The ends were cut back, 1 base at V and 2 bases at J, with 6 bases in the middle. CDR3 size: 14 residues. CDR1 is PRHDT, CDR2 FYEKMQ, per germline (reference sequence). The CDR3 region has the DNA TGTGCCAGCAGCTTAGTGACCACCAAAAACATTCAGTACTTC. It codes for CASSLVTTKNIQYF.

The chain combines TRBV5-1 with TRBJ1-4; 10 bases are shared with TRBD1. The CDR3 sequence is 14 residues long. J lost 8 bases, V lost 4 bases, and 5 bases had no gene match. Germline-derived CDR1 and CDR2 are SGHRS and YFSETQ. The CDR3 here is CASSLGTGAEKLFF. CDR3 DNA: TGCGCCAGCAGCCTAGGGACAGGGGCCGAAAAACTGTTTTTT.

The chain joins TRBV29-1 to TRBJ1-1; D gene uncertain. This CDR3 is built from 13 residues. V lost 5 bases and J lost 0, with 10 bases in between. CDR1 and CDR2 (germline): SQVTM, ANQGSEA. The CDR3 coding sequence is TGCAGCGTTTTGGTCAGGATGAACACTGAAGCTTTCTTT. Its translation: CSVLVRMNTEAFF.

The rearrangement links TRBV20-1 to TRBJ1-5; a possible D gene is TRBD1 (6 bases). Trimming pared 5 bases from V and 2 bases from J, leaving 13 bases between. CDR1 DFQATT and CDR2 SNEGSKA come from the germline V gene (reference sequence). The CDR3 sequence is 14 residues long. CDR3 in amino acids: CSAWKGVGNQPQHF. The CDR3 coding sequence is TGCAGTGCTTGGAAGGGGGTGGGCAATCAGCCCCAGCATTTT.

V gene TRBV5-4 combines with J gene TRBJ1-2; 9 bases align to TRBD1. V dropped 3 bases and J dropped 5; count of bases not matched to a gene: 17. The germline CDR1 and CDR2 sequences are SGHNT and YYREEE (reference sequence). The CDR3 totals 18 residues. The CDR3 nucleotides read TGTGCCAGCAGCTCGTTCCAGGGACAGGGTGGGACTCAGTATGGCTACACCTTC. It yields the protein CASSSFQGQGGTQYGYTF.

This clonotype was seen more than once but under ten times. The DNA for the CDR3 is TGTGCCAGCCGACAGGGGGGGTACGAGCAGTACTTC. This translates into CASRQGGYEQYF. V and J are TRBV7-9 and TRBJ2-7, with 9 bases matching TRBD1. CDR1 is SEHNR and CDR2 is FQNEAQ in the germline V gene (reference sequence). The CDR3 consists of 12 residues. The V and J ends lost 8 bases and 4 bases, in that order; junction bases with no gene match: 3. Together with reference TRBV7-9 and TRBJ2-7, the CDR3 gives the full variable domain: DTGVSQNPRHKITKRGQNVTFRCDPISEHNRLYWYRQTLGQGPEFLTYFQNEAQLEKSRLLSDRFSAERPKGSFSTLEIQRTEQGDSAMYLCASRQGGYEQYFGPGTRLTVT.

This clonotype was found a few times. The V call is TRBV7-3, the J call TRBJ2-3; weak D call: TRBD2 (7 bases). In germline, CDR1 is SGHTA, CDR2 FQGTGA. Trimming took off 6 bases at V and 5 bases at J, with 15 bases between the two ends. The CDR3 length is 14 residues. The CDR3 DNA sequence: TGTGCCAGCAGTTCGGGGGGCCGGGTAGATACGCAGTATTTT. Translation gives CASSSGGRVDTQYF.